This is a list of T cell receptor beta chains from one sample in a study of a mutant IDH1 vaccine in newly diagnosed glioma. Only in-frame clones appear in the TCRdb table, and some are missing; sequencing was by immunoSEQ multiplex PCR. The table records over 55,000 clones, 65% to 85% of them present only once. The material sequenced was peripheral blood mononuclear cells (PBMCs), taken from a glioma patient treated with radiotherapy, temozolomide or both. Receptors originate from a woman under 30 with glioma. Some clones in this sample may be carry-over from other donors' samples. CDR3s include the opening cysteine and the closing phenylalanine or tryptophan. The order of the fields is D gene, clone size, J gene, V gene, CDR3 protein, CDR3 DNA. D genes are given only for firm matches. The size entry is marked missing in some rows and otherwise reads once, few, many or a size class.

d_call: NA
clone_size: NA
j_call: TRBJ1-1
v_call: TRBV6-5
cdr3_aa: CASSRDPLGNTEAFF
cdr3_nt: TGTGCCAGCAGTCGTGACCCTCTGGGGAACACTGAAGCTTTCTTT

d_call: NA
clone_size: NA
j_call: TRBJ1-1
v_call: TRBV30
cdr3_aa: CAWSVMNTEAFF
cdr3_nt: TGTGCCTGGAGTGTTATGAACACTGAAGCTTTCTTT

d_call: NA
clone_size: NA
j_call: TRBJ2-2
v_call: TRBV5-1
cdr3_aa: CASSSSGTTTGELFF
cdr3_nt: TGCGCCAGCAGTTCCTCCGGGACAACCACCGGGGAGCTGTTTTTT

d_call: NA
clone_size: NA
j_call: TRBJ1-5
v_call: TRBV19
cdr3_aa: CASSIDPTSNQPQHF
cdr3_nt: TGTGCCAGTAGTATAGATCCGACTAGCAATCAGCCCCAGCATTTT

d_call: TRBD1
clone_size: NA
j_call: TRBJ2-7
v_call: TRBV19
cdr3_aa: CASSPGQALSYEQYF
cdr3_nt: TGTGCCAGTAGTCCAGGACAGGCTCTCTCCTACGAGCAGTACTTC

d_call: NA
clone_size: NA
j_call: TRBJ1-1
v_call: TRBV5-1
cdr3_aa: CASSPFKGTEAFF
cdr3_nt: TGCGCCAGCAGCCCATTCAAGGGTACTGAAGCTTTCTTT

d_call: NA
clone_size: NA
j_call: TRBJ2-6
v_call: TRBV5-6
cdr3_aa: CASSAKERAPAGANVLTF
cdr3_nt: TGTGCCAGCAGTGCCAAAGAGAGGGCTCCAGCTGGGGCCAACGTCCTGACTTTC

d_call: NA
clone_size: NA
j_call: TRBJ2-3
v_call: TRBV20-1
cdr3_aa: CSAPSLDTQYF
cdr3_nt: TGCAGTGCCCCCTCTCTAGATACGCAGTATTTT

d_call: NA
clone_size: NA
j_call: TRBJ1-4
v_call: TRBV6-5
cdr3_aa: CASSYGNEKLFF
cdr3_nt: TGTGCCAGCAGTTACGGGAATGAAAAACTGTTTTTT

d_call: NA
clone_size: once
j_call: TRBJ1-3
v_call: TRBV9
cdr3_aa: CASSVGSPGGAGNTIYF
cdr3_nt: TGTGCCAGCAGCGTAGGTTCCCCGGGGGGTGCTGGAAACACCATATATTTT

d_call: NA
clone_size: NA
j_call: TRBJ1-5
v_call: TRBV19
cdr3_aa: CASTRDRGSYLQPQHF
cdr3_nt: TGTGCCAGTACCCGAGATCGAGGCAGCTACCTTCAGCCCCAGCATTTT

d_call: NA
clone_size: few
j_call: TRBJ1-1
v_call: TRBV6-5
cdr3_aa: CASSRSLSEAFF
cdr3_nt: TGTGCCAGCAGTCGTAGTCTATCTGAAGCTTTCTTT

d_call: NA
clone_size: once
j_call: TRBJ2-2
v_call: TRBV29-1
cdr3_aa: CSVGEPGELFF
cdr3_nt: TGCAGCGTTGGCGAACCCGGGGAGCTGTTTTTT

d_call: TRBD1
clone_size: once
j_call: TRBJ1-2
v_call: TRBV6-5
cdr3_aa: CASSYSRDRAYGYTF
cdr3_nt: TGTGCCAGCAGTTACTCGAGGGACAGGGCCTATGGCTACACCTTC

d_call: TRBD1
clone_size: NA
j_call: TRBJ1-1
v_call: TRBV13
cdr3_aa: CASSPDRDTEAFF
cdr3_nt: TGTGCCAGCAGCCCCGACAGGGACACTGAAGCTTTCTTT

d_call: NA
clone_size: NA
j_call: TRBJ2-7
v_call: TRBV29-1
cdr3_aa: CSVNRDGAYEQYF
cdr3_nt: TGCAGCGTGAACCGGGACGGAGCCTACGAGCAGTACTTC

d_call: NA
clone_size: NA
j_call: TRBJ1-2
v_call: TRBV30
cdr3_aa: CAWSRTSDGYTF
cdr3_nt: TGTGCCTGGAGTCGGACGAGTGATGGCTACACCTTC

d_call: NA
clone_size: NA
j_call: TRBJ2-3
v_call: TRBV6-5
cdr3_aa: CASSSDRTDTQYF
cdr3_nt: TGTGCCAGCAGTTCAGACCGCACAGATACGCAGTATTTT

d_call: TRBD1
clone_size: NA
j_call: TRBJ2-7
v_call: TRBV5-5
cdr3_aa: CASSGGTGAMYEQYF
cdr3_nt: TGTGCCAGCAGCGGGGGGACAGGGGCCATGTACGAGCAGTACTTC

d_call: NA
clone_size: NA
j_call: TRBJ1-2
v_call: TRBV7-8
cdr3_aa: CASSRDNYGYTF
cdr3_nt: TGTGCCAGCAGCAGGGACAACTATGGCTACACCTTC

d_call: NA
clone_size: NA
j_call: TRBJ1-2
v_call: TRBV28
cdr3_aa: CASSFSRDYGYTF
cdr3_nt: TGTGCCAGCAGTTTCAGCAGGGACTATGGCTACACCTTC

d_call: TRBD1
clone_size: NA
j_call: TRBJ1-1
v_call: TRBV6-4
cdr3_aa: CASSAQQGRGTEAFF
cdr3_nt: TGTGCCAGCAGTGCCCAACAGGGGAGGGGCACTGAAGCTTTCTTT

d_call: TRBD2
clone_size: NA
j_call: TRBJ2-3
v_call: TRBV5-6
cdr3_aa: CASSPDIGGDTDTQYF
cdr3_nt: TGTGCCAGCAGCCCTGATATTGGGGGGGACACAGATACGCAGTATTTT

d_call: TRBD1
clone_size: once
j_call: TRBJ2-1
v_call: TRBV7-9
cdr3_aa: CASSRDGAGGDEQFF
cdr3_nt: TGTGCCAGCAGCCGCGACGGGGCAGGGGGAGATGAGCAGTTCTTC

d_call: NA
clone_size: few
j_call: TRBJ1-2
v_call: TRBV5-1
cdr3_aa: CASSLDSNYGYTF
cdr3_nt: TGCGCCAGCAGCTTGGACAGTAACTATGGCTACACCTTC

d_call: NA
clone_size: NA
j_call: TRBJ2-7
v_call: TRBV21-1
cdr3_aa: CASDRQRPYEQYF
cdr3_nt: TGTGCCAGCGACCGTCAGCGACCATACGAGCAGTACTTC

d_call: TRBD1
clone_size: few
j_call: TRBJ1-5
v_call: TRBV30
cdr3_aa: CAWSVGLTGGFSNQPQHF
cdr3_nt: TGTGCCTGGAGTGTAGGTCTGACAGGGGGCTTTAGCAATCAGCCCCAGCATTTT

d_call: NA
clone_size: NA
j_call: TRBJ1-4
v_call: TRBV9
cdr3_aa: CASSVGQRNEKLFF
cdr3_nt: TGTGCCAGCAGCGTAGGACAGAGAAATGAAAAACTGTTTTTT

d_call: NA
clone_size: NA
j_call: TRBJ1-1
v_call: TRBV13
cdr3_aa: CASSLSVNTEAFF
cdr3_nt: TGTGCCAGCAGCTTATCAGTGAACACTGAAGCTTTCTTT

d_call: NA
clone_size: NA
j_call: TRBJ1-2
v_call: TRBV11-2
cdr3_aa: CASSLRRQTDGYTF
cdr3_nt: TGTGCCAGCAGCCTAAGGAGGCAGACCGATGGCTACACCTTC

d_call: TRBD2
clone_size: many
j_call: TRBJ2-3
v_call: TRBV6-4
cdr3_aa: CASSATSGGADTQYF
cdr3_nt: TGTGCCAGCAGCGCGACTAGCGGGGGGGCAGATACGCAGTATTTT

d_call: NA
clone_size: NA
j_call: TRBJ1-2
v_call: TRBV6-5
cdr3_aa: CASSSEQFNYGYTF
cdr3_nt: TGTGCCAGCAGTTCAGAACAGTTTAACTATGGCTACACCTTC

d_call: NA
clone_size: few
j_call: TRBJ1-5
v_call: TRBV19
cdr3_aa: CASSIVGGSNQPQHF
cdr3_nt: TGTGCCAGTAGTATAGTGGGCGGGAGCAATCAGCCCCAGCATTTT

d_call: NA
clone_size: once
j_call: TRBJ2-7
v_call: TRBV19
cdr3_aa: CASSPPGVYEQYF
cdr3_nt: TGTGCCAGTAGTCCTCCCGGAGTCTACGAGCAGTACTTC

d_call: NA
clone_size: once
j_call: TRBJ2-2
v_call: TRBV11-2
cdr3_aa: CASSLIREHGELFF
cdr3_nt: TGTGCCAGCAGCTTAATCAGGGAGCACGGGGAGCTGTTTTTT

d_call: TRBD1
clone_size: NA
j_call: TRBJ1-2
v_call: TRBV7-2
cdr3_aa: CASSSTGQGEGYTF
cdr3_nt: TGTGCCAGCAGCTCTACGGGACAGGGGGAAGGCTACACCTTC

d_call: NA
clone_size: NA
j_call: TRBJ1-3
v_call: TRBV9
cdr3_aa: CASSVEDSGNTIYF
cdr3_nt: TGTGCCAGCAGCGTAGAGGACTCTGGAAACACCATATATTTT

d_call: NA
clone_size: once
j_call: TRBJ2-7
v_call: TRBV5-4
cdr3_aa: CASSLEAAYEQYF
cdr3_nt: TGTGCCAGCAGCTTGGAGGCCGCCTACGAGCAGTACTTC

d_call: TRBD1
clone_size: few
j_call: TRBJ1-2
v_call: TRBV30
cdr3_aa: CAWSVWDRGSSGYTF
cdr3_nt: TGTGCCTGGAGTGTATGGGACAGGGGTTCCAGTGGCTACACCTTC

d_call: NA
clone_size: NA
j_call: TRBJ2-3
v_call: TRBV27
cdr3_aa: CASRPRIGTDTQYF
cdr3_nt: TGTGCCAGCAGGCCCCGTATTGGCACAGATACGCAGTATTTT

d_call: NA
clone_size: NA
j_call: TRBJ1-2
v_call: TRBV7-9
cdr3_aa: CASSLTISGQGGGYTF
cdr3_nt: TGTGCCAGCAGCTTAACTATCTCAGGGCAGGGAGGAGGCTACACCTTC

d_call: NA
clone_size: NA
j_call: TRBJ1-5
v_call: TRBV19
cdr3_aa: CASSMRWDQPQHF
cdr3_nt: TGTGCCAGTAGTATGAGATGGGATCAGCCCCAGCATTTT

d_call: NA
clone_size: NA
j_call: TRBJ2-1
v_call: TRBV2
cdr3_aa: CASSPGNSYYYNEQFF
cdr3_nt: TGTGCCAGCAGCCCAGGGAACAGTTATTATTACAATGAGCAGTTCTTC

d_call: NA
clone_size: NA
j_call: TRBJ1-1
v_call: TRBV11-3
cdr3_aa: CASSLDRFTEAFF
cdr3_nt: TGTGCCAGCAGCTTAGACAGGTTCACTGAAGCTTTCTTT

d_call: TRBD1
clone_size: once
j_call: TRBJ2-7
v_call: TRBV4-3
cdr3_aa: CASSQGIGQGYEQYF
cdr3_nt: TGCGCCAGCAGCCAAGGAATAGGACAGGGGTACGAGCAGTACTTC

d_call: TRBD2
clone_size: NA
j_call: TRBJ2-2
v_call: TRBV4-2
cdr3_aa: CASSHPGLGTGELFF
cdr3_nt: TGTGCCAGCAGCCACCCGGGACTAGGAACCGGGGAGCTGTTTTTT

d_call: NA
clone_size: NA
j_call: TRBJ1-1
v_call: TRBV7-2
cdr3_aa: CASSLADGYTEAFF
cdr3_nt: TGTGCCAGCAGCTTAGCCGACGGGTACACTGAAGCTTTCTTT